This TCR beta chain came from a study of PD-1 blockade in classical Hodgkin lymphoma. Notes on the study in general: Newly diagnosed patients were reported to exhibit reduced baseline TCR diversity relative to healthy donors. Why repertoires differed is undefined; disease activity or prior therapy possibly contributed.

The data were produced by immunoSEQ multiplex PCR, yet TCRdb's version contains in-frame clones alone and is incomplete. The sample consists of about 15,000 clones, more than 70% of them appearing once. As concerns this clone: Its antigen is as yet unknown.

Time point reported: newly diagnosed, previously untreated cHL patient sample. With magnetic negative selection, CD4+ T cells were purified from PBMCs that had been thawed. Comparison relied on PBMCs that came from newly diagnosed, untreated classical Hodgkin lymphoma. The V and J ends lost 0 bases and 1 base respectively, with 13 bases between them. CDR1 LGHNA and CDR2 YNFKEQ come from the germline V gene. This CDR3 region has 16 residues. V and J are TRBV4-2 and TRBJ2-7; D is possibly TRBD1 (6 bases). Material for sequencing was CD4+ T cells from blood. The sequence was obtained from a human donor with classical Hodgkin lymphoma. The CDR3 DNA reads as TGTGCCAGCAGCCAAGATCCACAGGGCCTTTCCTACGAGCAGTACTTC. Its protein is CASSQDPQGLSYEQYF.